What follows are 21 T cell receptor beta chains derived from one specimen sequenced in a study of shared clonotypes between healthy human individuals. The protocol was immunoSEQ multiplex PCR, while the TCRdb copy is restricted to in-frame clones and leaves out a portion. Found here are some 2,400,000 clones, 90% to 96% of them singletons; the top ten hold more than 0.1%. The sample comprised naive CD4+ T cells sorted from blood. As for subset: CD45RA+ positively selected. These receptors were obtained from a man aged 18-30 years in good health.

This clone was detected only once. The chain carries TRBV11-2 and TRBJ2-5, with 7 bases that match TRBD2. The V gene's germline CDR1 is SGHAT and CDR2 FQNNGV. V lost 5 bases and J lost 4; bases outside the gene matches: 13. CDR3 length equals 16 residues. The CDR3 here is CASSLGTTSQGETQYF. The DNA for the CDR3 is TGTGCCAGCAGCCTTGGGACTACCTCCCAGGGAGAGACCCAGTACTTC.

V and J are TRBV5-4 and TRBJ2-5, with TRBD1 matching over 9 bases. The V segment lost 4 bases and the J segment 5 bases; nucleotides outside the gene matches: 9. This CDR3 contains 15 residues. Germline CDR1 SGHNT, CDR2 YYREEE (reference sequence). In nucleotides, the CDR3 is TGTGCCAGCAGCGCCAGGGACAGGGAAGGGGAGACCCAGTACTTC. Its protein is CASSARDREGETQYF.

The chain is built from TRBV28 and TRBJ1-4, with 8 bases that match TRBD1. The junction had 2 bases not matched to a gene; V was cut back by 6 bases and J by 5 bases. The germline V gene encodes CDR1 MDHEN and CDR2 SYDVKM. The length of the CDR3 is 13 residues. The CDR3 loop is CASRRTGNEKLFF. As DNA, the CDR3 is TGTGCCAGCAGGAGGACAGGGAATGAAAAACTGTTTTTT.

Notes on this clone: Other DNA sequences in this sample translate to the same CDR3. In nucleotides, the CDR3 is TGTGCCAGCAGCTTAGGAGGATCTCCTAACTATGGCTACACCTTC. Amino acids: CASSLGGSPNYGYTF. The chain has TRBV7-9 and TRBJ1-2; no clear D. The ends were cut back, 1 base at V and 0 bases at J, with 9 bases in the middle. This CDR3 has 15 amino acids. Germline V gene data show CDR1 as SEHNR and CDR2 as FQNEAQ (reference sequence).

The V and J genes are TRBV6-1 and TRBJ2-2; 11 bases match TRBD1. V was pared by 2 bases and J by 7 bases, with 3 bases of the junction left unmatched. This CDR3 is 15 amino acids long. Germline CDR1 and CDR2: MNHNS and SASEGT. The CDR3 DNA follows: TGTGCCAGCAGTGAAAGGACAGGGGGCATCGGGGAGCTGTTTTTT. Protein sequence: CASSERTGGIGELFF.

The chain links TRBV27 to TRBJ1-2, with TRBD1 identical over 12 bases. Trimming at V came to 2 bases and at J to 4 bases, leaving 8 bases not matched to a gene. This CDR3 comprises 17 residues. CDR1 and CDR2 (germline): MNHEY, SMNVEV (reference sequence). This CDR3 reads CASSLRGTGGIGYGYTF. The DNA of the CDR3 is TGTGCCAGCAGTTTAAGGGGGACAGGGGGCATAGGCTATGGCTACACCTTC.

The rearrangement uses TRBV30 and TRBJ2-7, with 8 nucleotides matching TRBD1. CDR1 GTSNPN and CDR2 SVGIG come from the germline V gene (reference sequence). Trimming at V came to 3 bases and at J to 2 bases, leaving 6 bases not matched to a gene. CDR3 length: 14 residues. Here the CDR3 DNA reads TGTGCCTGGAGGAGGCCAGGGGGCACCTACGAGCAGTACTTC. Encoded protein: CAWRRPGGTYEQYF.

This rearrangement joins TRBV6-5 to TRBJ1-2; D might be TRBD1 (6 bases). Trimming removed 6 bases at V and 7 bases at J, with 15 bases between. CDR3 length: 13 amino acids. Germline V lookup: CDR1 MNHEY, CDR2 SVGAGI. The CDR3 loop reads CASSRGGGGGYTF. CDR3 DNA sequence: TGTGCCAGCAGCAGGGGAGGGGGAGGTGGCTACACCTTC.

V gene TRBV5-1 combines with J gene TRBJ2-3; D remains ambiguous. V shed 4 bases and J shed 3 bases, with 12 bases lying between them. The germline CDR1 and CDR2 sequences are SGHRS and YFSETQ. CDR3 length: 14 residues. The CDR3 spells CASSRRSRTDTQYF. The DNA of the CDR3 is TGCGCCAGCAGCCGTCGGAGTCGGACAGATACGCAGTATTTT.

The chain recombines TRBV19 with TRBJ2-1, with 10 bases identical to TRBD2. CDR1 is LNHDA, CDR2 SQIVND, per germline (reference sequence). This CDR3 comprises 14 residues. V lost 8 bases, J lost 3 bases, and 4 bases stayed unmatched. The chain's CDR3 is CASGKRGGYNEQFF. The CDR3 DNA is TGTGCCAGTGGTAAGCGGGGGGGCTACAATGAGCAGTTCTTC. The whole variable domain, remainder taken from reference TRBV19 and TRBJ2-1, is DGGITQSPKYLFRKEGQNVTLSCEQNLNHDAMYWYRQDPGQGLRLIYYSQIVNDFQKGDIAEGYSVSREKKESFPLTVTSAQKNPTAFYLCASGKRGGYNEQFFGPGTRLTVL.

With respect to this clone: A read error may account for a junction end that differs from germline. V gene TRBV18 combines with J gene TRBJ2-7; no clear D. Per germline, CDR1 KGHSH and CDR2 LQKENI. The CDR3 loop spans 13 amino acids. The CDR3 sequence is CASSPAGHYGQYF. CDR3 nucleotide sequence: TGTGCCAGCTCACCAGCAGGCCACTACGGGCAGTACTTC.

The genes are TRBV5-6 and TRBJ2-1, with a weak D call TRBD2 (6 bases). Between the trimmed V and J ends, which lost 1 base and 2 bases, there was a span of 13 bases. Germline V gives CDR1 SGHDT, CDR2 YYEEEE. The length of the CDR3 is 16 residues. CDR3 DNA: TGTGCCAGCAGCTTGTGGTCGGGACTCACCTACAATGAGCAGTTCTTC. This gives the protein CASSLWSGLTYNEQFF.

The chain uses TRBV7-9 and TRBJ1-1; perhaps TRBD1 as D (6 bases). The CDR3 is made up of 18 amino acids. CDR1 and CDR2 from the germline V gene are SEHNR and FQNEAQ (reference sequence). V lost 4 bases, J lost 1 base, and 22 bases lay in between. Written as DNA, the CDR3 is TGTGCCAGCAGCTCATTATTAGACCAGGGGACCCAGAACACTGAAGCTTTCTTT. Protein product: CASSSLLDQGTQNTEAFF.

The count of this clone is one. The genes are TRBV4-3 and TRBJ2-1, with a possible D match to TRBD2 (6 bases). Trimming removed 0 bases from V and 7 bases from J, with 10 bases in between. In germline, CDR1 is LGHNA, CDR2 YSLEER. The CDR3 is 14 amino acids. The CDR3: CASSQDGSRNEQFF. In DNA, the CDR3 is TGCGCCAGCAGCCAAGACGGGAGTAGGAATGAGCAGTTCTTC.

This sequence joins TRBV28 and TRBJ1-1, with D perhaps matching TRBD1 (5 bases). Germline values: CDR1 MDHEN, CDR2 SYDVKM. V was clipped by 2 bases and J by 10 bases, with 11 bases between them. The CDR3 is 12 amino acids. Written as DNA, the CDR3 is TGTGCCAGCAGTTTAGTTGGGGGAGCAGCTTTCTTT. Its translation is CASSLVGGAAFF.

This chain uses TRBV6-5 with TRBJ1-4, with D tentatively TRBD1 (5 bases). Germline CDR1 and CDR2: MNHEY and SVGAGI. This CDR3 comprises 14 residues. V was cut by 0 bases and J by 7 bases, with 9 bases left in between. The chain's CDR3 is CASSYSNQGEKLFF. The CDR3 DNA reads TGTGCCAGCAGTTACTCAAACCAGGGTGAAAAACTGTTTTTT.

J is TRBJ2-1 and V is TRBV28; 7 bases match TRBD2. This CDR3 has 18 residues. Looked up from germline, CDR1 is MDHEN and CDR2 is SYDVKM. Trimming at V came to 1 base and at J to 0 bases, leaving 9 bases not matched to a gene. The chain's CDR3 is CASSLSGLGRFSYNEQFF. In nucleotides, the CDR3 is TGTGCCAGCAGTTTATCTGGACTAGGAAGGTTCTCCTACAATGAGCAGTTCTTC.

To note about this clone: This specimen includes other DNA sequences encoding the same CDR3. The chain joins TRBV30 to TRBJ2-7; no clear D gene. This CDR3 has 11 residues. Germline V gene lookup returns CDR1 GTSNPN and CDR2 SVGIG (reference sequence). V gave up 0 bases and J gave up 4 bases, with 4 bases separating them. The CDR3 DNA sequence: TGTGCCTGGAGTGTCCAATACGAGCAGTACTTC. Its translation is CAWSVQYEQYF.

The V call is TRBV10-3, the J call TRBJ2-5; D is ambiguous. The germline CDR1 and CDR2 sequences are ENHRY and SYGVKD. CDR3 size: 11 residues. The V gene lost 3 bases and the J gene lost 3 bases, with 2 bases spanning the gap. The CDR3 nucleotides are TGTGCCATCAGTGAAAAAGAGACCCAGTACTTC. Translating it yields CAISEKETQYF.

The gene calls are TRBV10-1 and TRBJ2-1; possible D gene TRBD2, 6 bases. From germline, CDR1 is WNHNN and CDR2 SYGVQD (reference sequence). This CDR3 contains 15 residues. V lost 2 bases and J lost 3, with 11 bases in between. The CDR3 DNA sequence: TGCGCCAGCAGTGAGGGTCAGGGAGGCTACAATGAGCAGTTCTTC. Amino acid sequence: CASSEGQGGYNEQFF.

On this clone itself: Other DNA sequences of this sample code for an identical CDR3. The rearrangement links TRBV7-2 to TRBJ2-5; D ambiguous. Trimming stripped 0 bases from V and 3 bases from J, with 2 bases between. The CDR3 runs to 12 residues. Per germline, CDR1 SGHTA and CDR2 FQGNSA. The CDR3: CASSLAKETQYF. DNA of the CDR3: TGTGCCAGCAGCTTAGCGAAAGAGACCCAGTACTTC. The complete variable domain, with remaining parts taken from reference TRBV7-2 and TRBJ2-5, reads GAGVSQSPSNKVTEKGKDVELRCDPISGHTALYWYRQSLGQGLEFLIYFQGNSAPDKSGLPSDRFSAERTGGSVSTLTIQRTQQEDSAVYLCASSLAKETQYFGPGTRLLVL.